Given below is one TCR beta chain in context. As yet, its antigen is unknown. This sample was taken from a study of shared clonotypes between healthy human individuals. Looking at the study overall: Researchers assigned three CD4 naive, three CD4 memory, two CD8 naive and one CD8 memory plate to each donor.

Study-wide findings and caveats: Although depth was large, rarefaction showed that sequencing of the sorted subsets was incomplete. Roughly 5% of naive CD4 clonotypes were common to four donors. Among the subsets, naive ones generally showed larger estimated richness than memory ones.

Clones were sequenced by immunoSEQ multiplex PCR, and TCRdb holds only the in-frame ones, with some missing. The data hold 1.6 million or so clones, with about 98.5% observed a single time. The CDR3 length is 15 residues. Germline V CDR1 and CDR2: SGHRS, YFSETQ. Trimming removed 4 bases from V and 1 base from J, with 14 bases in between. The TCR was taken from a man younger than 40 in good health. The material sequenced was naive CD4+ T cells sorted from blood. Subset of the sample: CD45RA+ positively selected. The rearrangement uses TRBV5-1 and TRBJ1-1; possible D gene TRBD1, 5 bases. The CDR3 region has the DNA TGCGCCAGCAGCCCGAGGGACTTCTCGAACACTGAAGCTTTCTTT. Translation: CASSPRDFSNTEAFF.